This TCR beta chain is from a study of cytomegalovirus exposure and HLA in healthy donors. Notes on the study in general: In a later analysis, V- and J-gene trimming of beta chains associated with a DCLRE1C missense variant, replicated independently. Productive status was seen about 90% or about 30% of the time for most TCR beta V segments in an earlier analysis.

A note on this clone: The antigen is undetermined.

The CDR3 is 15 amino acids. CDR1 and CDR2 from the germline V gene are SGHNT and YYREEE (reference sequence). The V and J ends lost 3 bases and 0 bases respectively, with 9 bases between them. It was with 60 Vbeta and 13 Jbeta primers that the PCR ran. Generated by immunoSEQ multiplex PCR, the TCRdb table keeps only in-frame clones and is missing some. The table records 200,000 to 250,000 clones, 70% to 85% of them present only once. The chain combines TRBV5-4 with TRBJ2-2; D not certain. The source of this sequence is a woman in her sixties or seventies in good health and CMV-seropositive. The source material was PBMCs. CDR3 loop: CASSSSLANTGELFF. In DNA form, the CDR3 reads TGTGCCAGCAGCTCCAGCCTAGCGAACACCGGGGAGCTGTTTTTT.